This T cell receptor beta chain stems from a study of shared T cell receptors in the human thymus. Measured with immunoSEQ multiplex PCR; TCRdb has only the in-frame clones, and not every one. Among over 650,000 clones listed, over 75% were seen once. Germline V CDR1 and CDR2: SEHNR, FQNEAQ (reference sequence). The CDR3 has 13 amino acids. Trimming pared 3 bases from V and 8 bases from J, leaving 10 bases between. This sample also appeared in a second study, on human thymus T cells. Turning to that study: Unrelated individuals reportedly shared highly overlapping thymic TCR repertoires.

This TCR derives from a boy under two years old with a congenital heart defect. Sequencing used thymocytes. V and J are TRBV7-9 and TRBJ1-4, with D uncertain. The CDR3 DNA is TGTGCCAGCAGCTTCACGGGGAAAGAAAAACTGTTTTTT. Translated: CASSFTGKEKLFF.